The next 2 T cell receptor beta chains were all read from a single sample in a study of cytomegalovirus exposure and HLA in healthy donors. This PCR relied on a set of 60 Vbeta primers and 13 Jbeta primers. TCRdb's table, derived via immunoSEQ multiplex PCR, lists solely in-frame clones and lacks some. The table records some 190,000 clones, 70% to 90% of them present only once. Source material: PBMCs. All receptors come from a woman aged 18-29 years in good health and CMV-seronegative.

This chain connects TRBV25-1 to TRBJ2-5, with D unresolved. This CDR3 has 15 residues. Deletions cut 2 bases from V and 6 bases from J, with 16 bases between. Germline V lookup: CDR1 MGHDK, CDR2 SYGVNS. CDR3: CASSEISTGRQTQYF. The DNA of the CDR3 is TGTGCCAGCAGTGAAATTTCCACGGGTAGGCAGACCCAGTACTTC.

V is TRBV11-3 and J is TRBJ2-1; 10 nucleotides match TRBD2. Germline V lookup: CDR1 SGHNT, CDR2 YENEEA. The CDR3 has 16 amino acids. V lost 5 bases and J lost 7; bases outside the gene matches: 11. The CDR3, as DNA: TGTGCCAGCAGCCTAAAGCGGGAGGGCCCTCGGAATGAGCAGTTCTTC. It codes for CASSLKREGPRNEQFF.